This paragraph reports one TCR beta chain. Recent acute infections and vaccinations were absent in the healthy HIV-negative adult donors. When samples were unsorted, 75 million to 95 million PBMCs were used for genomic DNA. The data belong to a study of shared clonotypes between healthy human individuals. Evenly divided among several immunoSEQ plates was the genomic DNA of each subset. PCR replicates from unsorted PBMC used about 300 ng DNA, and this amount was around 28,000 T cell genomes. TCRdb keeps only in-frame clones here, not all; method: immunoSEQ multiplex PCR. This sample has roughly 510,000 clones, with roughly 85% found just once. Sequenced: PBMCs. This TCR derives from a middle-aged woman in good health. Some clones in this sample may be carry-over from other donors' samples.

CDR3 sequence reads: CASGSSSYEQYF. The CDR3 nucleotides are TGTGCCAGCGGCTCCTCCTCCTACGAGCAGTACTTC. The chain employs TRBV6-5 and TRBJ2-7, with D hard to call. The CDR3 has 12 residues. The germline V gene encodes CDR1 MNHEY and CDR2 SVGAGI. V lost 8 bases and J lost 0, with 8 bases in between.